The T cell receptor (beta chain) under discussion was sequenced for a study of blood T cell repertoires in COVID-19. A few counts support this clone. This specimen includes other DNA sequences encoding the same CDR3. TCRdb's copy holds only in-frame clones and misses some; the assay was immunoSEQ multiplex PCR. The sample shows over 200,000 clones, roughly 90% of them seen only once. CDR1 LNHNV and CDR2 YYDKDF come from the germline V gene (reference sequence). This CDR3 has 12 residues. The V end lost 3 bases, the J end lost 4 bases, and 6 bases lay between the germline ends. The sequence came from a man aged 35 to 55 with active or convalescent COVID-19. V gene TRBV15 combines with J gene TRBJ1-2; D may be TRBD1 (5 bases). Sequenced material: peripheral blood. The CDR3 sequence: CATSSRGYGYTF. CDR3 DNA sequence: TGTGCCACCAGCAGTAGGGGCTATGGCTACACCTTC.